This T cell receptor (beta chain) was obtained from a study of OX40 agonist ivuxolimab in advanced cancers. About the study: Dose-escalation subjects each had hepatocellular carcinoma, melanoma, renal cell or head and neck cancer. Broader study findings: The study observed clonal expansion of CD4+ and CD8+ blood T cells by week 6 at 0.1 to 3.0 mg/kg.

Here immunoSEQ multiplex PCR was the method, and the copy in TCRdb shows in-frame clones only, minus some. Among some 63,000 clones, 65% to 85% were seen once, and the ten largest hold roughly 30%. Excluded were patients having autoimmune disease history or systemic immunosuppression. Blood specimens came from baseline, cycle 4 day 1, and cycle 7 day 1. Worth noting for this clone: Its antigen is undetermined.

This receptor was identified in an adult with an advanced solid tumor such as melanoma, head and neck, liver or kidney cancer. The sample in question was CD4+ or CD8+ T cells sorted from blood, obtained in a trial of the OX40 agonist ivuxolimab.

The CDR3 nucleotides are TGTGCCAGCAGTCGGGACAGCCCTTGGGAAAAACTGTTTTTT. Amino acids: CASSRDSPWEKLFF. V gene TRBV28 combines with J gene TRBJ1-4; 7 nucleotides agree with TRBD1. The CDR3 is made up of 14 amino acids. Unmatched junction bases numbered 8, after V lost 5 bases and J lost 8 bases. The V gene's germline CDR1 is MDHEN and CDR2 SYDVKM.